The T cell receptor (beta chain) described here comes from a study of tissue T cells after allogeneic stem cell transplantation. As to time point: mouse harvest day 7 after allogeneic transplant. The graft held 10^6 splenic CD5+ T cells and 10^7 T-cell-depleted bone marrow cells. Germline V CDR1 and CDR2: MSHET, SYDVDS. CDR3 length equals 12 residues. Trimming took 5 bases from V and 3 from J, leaving 6 bases between them. Comment on this clone: The target antigen is unknown. Gene names and germline refer to mouse. The read falls 1 residue short of the CDR3 end, and the missing part is taken from the germline J gene.

Clones were sequenced by immunoSEQ multiplex PCR, and TCRdb holds only the in-frame ones, with some missing. The table records about 3,000 clones, under 60% of them present only once. Study conclusions and caveats: This small cohort was clinically heterogeneous, and sampling depth was a limitation.

Sequencing was performed on gut tissue. The genes are TRBV29 and TRBJ2-4, with D hard to call. The TCR comes from a female BALB/c mouse given C57BL/6 T cells with graft-versus-host disease after an allogeneic hematopoietic cell transplant. The chain's CDR3 is CASSPGQNTLYF. CDR3 bases read: TGTGCTAGCAGTCCGGGACAAAACACCTTGTAC.